This TCR beta chain was obtained from a study of T cell repertoires in cytomegalovirus infection. Study as a whole: Indications of both CMV infection and matching HLA type were provided by public TCR beta signatures.

TCRdb re-derived calls from the reads in MiXCR, one entry per CDR3 protein. The sample gives under 150,000 distinct CDR3 sequences, about 10% of which show up once; roughly 9.1% is in the top ten. General study points: Carriage of CMV together with the relevant HLA was identifiable through cumulative public TCR beta family frequency.

This clonotype was counted a few times. What it recognizes is unknown. What was sequenced was PBMCs. The receptor comes from a human donor in good health (CMV status not recorded). Some clones in this sample may be carry-over from other donors' samples.

CDR3 coding DNA: TGCAGTGCTAGAGATCAACTAGCGGGGGAGCAGTTCTTC. This codes for CSARDQLAGEQFF. V usage is TRBV20-1 and J usage is TRBJ2-1; 10 bases agree with TRBD2. This CDR3 spans 13 amino acids. V was clipped by 0 bases and J by 10 bases; unmatched bases: 3. Germline V CDR1 and CDR2: DFQATT, SNEGSKA (reference sequence).